What follows describes a single T cell receptor beta chain. Germline values: CDR1 MNHNY, CDR2 SVGAGI (reference sequence). V lost 3 bases and J 5 bases, leaving 8 bases between the germline ends. The CDR3 length is 13 residues. This record belongs to a study of blood T cell repertoires in COVID-19. Authors' data handling: Estimated nucleated cell counts came from reference gene primer amplification. TCRdb's copy holds only in-frame clones and misses some; the assay was immunoSEQ multiplex PCR. V, J and clone size reflect that table, while D and trimming were determined from the DNA. The sample yields some 81,000 clones, roughly 96% seen once.

The sequenced sample consisted of peripheral blood. This chain links TRBV6-6 with TRBJ1-5; D gene ambiguous. The TCR originated in a human donor with active COVID-19. The donor label of this sample is uncertain. DNA for the CDR3: TGTGCCAGCAGTTATAACGGGGATCAGCCCCAGCATTTT. This translates into CASSYNGDQPQHF.